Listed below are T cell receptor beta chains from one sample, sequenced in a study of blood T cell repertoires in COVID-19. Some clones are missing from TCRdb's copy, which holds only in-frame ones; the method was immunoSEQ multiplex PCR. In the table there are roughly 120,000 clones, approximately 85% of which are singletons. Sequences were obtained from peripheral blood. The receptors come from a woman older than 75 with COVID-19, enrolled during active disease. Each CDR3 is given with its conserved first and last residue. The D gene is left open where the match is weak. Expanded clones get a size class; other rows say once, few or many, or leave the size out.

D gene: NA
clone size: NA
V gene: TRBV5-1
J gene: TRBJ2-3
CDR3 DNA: TGCGCCAGCAGCTTGGAAGGACTTTATACGCAGTATTTT
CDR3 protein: CASSLEGLYTQYF

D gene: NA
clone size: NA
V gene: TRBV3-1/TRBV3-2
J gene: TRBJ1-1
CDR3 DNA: TGTGCCAGCAGCCAACTGCTCCGGGGGGGTATCGACACTGAAGCTTTCTTT
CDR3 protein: CASSQLLRGGIDTEAFF

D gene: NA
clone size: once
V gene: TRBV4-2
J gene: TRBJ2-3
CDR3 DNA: TGTGCCAGCAGCCAAGGTCTAGCCACAGATACGCAGTATTTT
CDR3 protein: CASSQGLATDTQYF

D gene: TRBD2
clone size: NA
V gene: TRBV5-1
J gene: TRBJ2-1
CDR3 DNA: TGCGCCAGCAGCTCGGCTAGCGGGAGTAGTTCCTACAATGAGCAGTTCTTC
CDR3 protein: CASSSASGSSSYNEQFF

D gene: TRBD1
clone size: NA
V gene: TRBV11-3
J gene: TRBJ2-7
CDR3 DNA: TGTGCCAGCCCGAAAGAGGGGGCCCTTACCTACGAGCAGTACTTC
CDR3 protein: CASPKEGALTYEQYF

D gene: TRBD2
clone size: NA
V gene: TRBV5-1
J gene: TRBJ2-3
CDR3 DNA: TGCGCCAGCAACTCCATCTCGGCGGGAGTGGTAGCGCAGTATTTT
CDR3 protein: CASNSISAGVVAQYF

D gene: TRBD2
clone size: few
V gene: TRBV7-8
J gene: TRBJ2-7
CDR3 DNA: TGTGCCAGCAGCTTAGCGGCGGGAGGGCCTTACGAGCAGTACTTC
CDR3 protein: CASSLAAGGPYEQYF

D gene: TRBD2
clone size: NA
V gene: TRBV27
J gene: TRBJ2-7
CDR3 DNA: TGTGCCAGCAGTCCTCTGACTAGCGGGAGGTTATACGAGCAGTACTTC
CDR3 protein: CASSPLTSGRLYEQYF

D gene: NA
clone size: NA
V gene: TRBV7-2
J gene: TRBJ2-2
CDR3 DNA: TGTGCCAGCAGCCGGGACTACACCGGGGAGCTGTTTTTT
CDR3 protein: CASSRDYTGELFF

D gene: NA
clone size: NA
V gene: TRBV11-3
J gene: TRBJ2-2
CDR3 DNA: TGTGCCAGCAGCCCCGGGGTCGGCACCGGGGAGCTGTTTTTT
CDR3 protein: CASSPGVGTGELFF